Listed below are T cell receptor beta chains from one sample, sequenced in a study of blood T cell repertoires in COVID-19. The assay was immunoSEQ multiplex PCR, and TCRdb's table has in-frame clones only and misses some. This sample has 130,000 to 150,000 clones, with 84% found just once. The material sequenced was PBMCs or T cells enriched from blood (not recorded which). Receptors were obtained from a woman aged 50 to 60 who had been exposed to COVID-19. Both conserved end residues are trimmed from each CDR3. The order of the fields is D gene, V gene, J gene, CDR3 protein. D genes are given only for firm matches.

TRBD1	TRBV6-4	TRBJ1-5	ASSPGTGGNQPQH
TRBD1	TRBV7-2	TRBJ1-1	ASSFRTDRTNMNTEAF
TRBD1	TRBV5-1	TRBJ2-7	ASSLLPGQGAYEQY
NA	TRBV6-2/TRBV6-3	TRBJ1-2	ASSYSRAGGTNYGYT
NA	TRBV11-2	TRBJ1-3	ASSLDSRGNGNTIY
NA	TRBV4-3	TRBJ1-1	ASSQERRTEAF
TRBD1	TRBV4-3	TRBJ2-7	ASSQWGQGREQY
NA	TRBV19	TRBJ1-3	ASYGWGQENTIY
TRBD1	TRBV3-1/TRBV3-2	TRBJ1-4	ASSSWTGVDEKLF
TRBD2	TRBV5-1	TRBJ2-5	ASSPAGAGGLRETQY
TRBD1	TRBV4-3	TRBJ1-1	ASSQEDRGSTEAF
NA	TRBV11-2	TRBJ2-2	ASSLAPRGQTRGTGELF
TRBD1	TRBV7-2	TRBJ1-2	ASSFRDSGSYT
TRBD1	TRBV3-1/TRBV3-2	TRBJ2-7	ASSPGQGPYEQY
NA	TRBV15	TRBJ1-3	ATSRAVGAGAGNTIY
NA	TRBV6-2/TRBV6-3	TRBJ1-1	ASTPMLGMRAEAF
NA	TRBV5-1	TRBJ2-5	ASSLEGGPETQY
TRBD1	TRBV5-6	TRBJ2-2	ASSLGQGETGELF